The T cell receptor beta chain described here comes from a study of molecular identifiers for immune sequencing clone quantification. A word on this clonotype: A single base separates this from a much larger clone, so it may be a read error.

There are 12 residues in the CDR3. Germline-derived CDR1 and CDR2 are SEHNR and FQNEAQ (reference sequence). Trimming removed 5 bases at V and 5 bases at J, with 8 bases between. Via MiXCR, TCRdb re-called the PCR reads, giving one row per CDR3 protein. The sample records 80,000 to 95,000 distinct CDR3 sequences, 19% being singletons. This clonotype was sampled from a human donor in good health. Some libraries in this study had Jurkat cell RNA spiked in. What was sequenced was naive CD8+ T cells from blood, with Jurkat cell RNA spiked in. Subset noted: FACS-sorted CD8+CD4-CCR7+CD45RA+ naive T cells. This chain uses TRBV7-9 with TRBJ2-3; no definite D call. The CDR3, as DNA: TGTGCCAGCAGCCCCCACGGAGATACGCAGTATTTT. It is translated as CASSPHGDTQYF.